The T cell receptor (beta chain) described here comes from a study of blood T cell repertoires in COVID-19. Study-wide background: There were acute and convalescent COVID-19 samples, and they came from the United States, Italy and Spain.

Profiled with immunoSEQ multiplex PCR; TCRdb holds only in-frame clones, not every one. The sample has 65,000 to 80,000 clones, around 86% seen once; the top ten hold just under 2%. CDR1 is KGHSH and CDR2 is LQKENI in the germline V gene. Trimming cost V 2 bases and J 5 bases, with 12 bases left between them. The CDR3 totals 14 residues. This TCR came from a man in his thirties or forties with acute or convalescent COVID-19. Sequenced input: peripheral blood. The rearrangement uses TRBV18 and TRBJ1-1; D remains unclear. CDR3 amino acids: CASSPIGSGTEAFF. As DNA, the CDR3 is TGTGCCAGCTCACCAATTGGATCGGGGACTGAAGCTTTCTTT.